The 21 T cell receptor beta chains given below trace back to one sample, sequenced in a study of blood T cell repertoires in COVID-19. Sequencing used immunoSEQ multiplex PCR; TCRdb keeps in-frame clones, though not all of them. The data show about 200,000 clones, 75% to 90% seen once. Sequences were obtained from peripheral blood. The receptor source for this set is a human donor with active or convalescent COVID-19. The donor label of this sample is uncertain.

The rearrangement uses TRBV10-3 and TRBJ1-2; 9 nucleotides line up with TRBD1. Unmatched junction bases numbered 5, after V lost 10 bases and J lost 5 bases. From germline, CDR1 is ENHRY and CDR2 SYGVKD. The CDR3 length is 12 residues. DNA of the CDR3: TGTGCCACGGGACAGGGAGGGTATGGCTACACCTTC. It is translated as CATGQGGYGYTF.

The chain employs TRBV19 and TRBJ2-7; 11 bases align to TRBD2. The CDR3 runs 13 residues. Germline assignment: CDR1 LNHDA and CDR2 SQIVND (reference sequence). V lost 8 bases, J lost 4 bases, and 4 bases stayed unmatched. CDR3 in amino acids: CASGTSGGYEQYF. The CDR3, as DNA: TGTGCCAGTGGCACTAGCGGGGGATACGAGCAGTACTTC.

The chain recombines TRBV30 with TRBJ1-2, with TRBD1 as a possible D gene (5 bases). In germline, CDR1 is GTSNPN, CDR2 SVGIG (reference sequence). This CDR3 has 14 residues. V was clipped by 5 bases and J by 2 bases, with 15 bases between them. The CDR3 nucleotides are TGTGCCTGGGGGTTGGGGGGAGGAAACTATGGCTACACCTTC. Translated: CAWGLGGGNYGYTF.

This chain uses TRBV23-1 with TRBJ2-7; TRBD2 aligns across 7 bases. TRBV23-1 is placed among ORFs of uncertain function. The CDR3 length is 15 residues. Germline trimming cut 4 bases from V and 0 bases from J; bases unmatched to any gene: 6. The DNA for the CDR3 is TGCGCCAGCAGTCCCTCCACGGGGGGCTCCTACGAGCAGTACTTC. The encoded protein is CASSPSTGGSYEQYF.

This rearrangement joins TRBV19 to TRBJ1-5, with 7 bases lining up with TRBD1. The CDR3 runs to 16 residues. The germline CDR1 and CDR2 sequences are LNHDA and SQIVND (reference sequence). The J segment lost 1 base and the V segment lost 1 base, leaving 4 bases of the junction unmatched. The CDR3 coding sequence is TGTGCCAGTAGTATAGGGGGCAGGGGGAGCAATCAGCCCCAGCATTTT. This codes for CASSIGGRGSNQPQHF.

The V gene is TRBV6-2 or TRBV6-3, the J gene TRBJ1-1; 11 nucleotides line up with TRBD1. The junction had 2 bases not matched to a gene; V was cut back by 0 bases and J by 5 bases. Germline CDR1 is MNHEY and CDR2 is SVGEGT. The CDR3 consists of 15 residues. CDR3 in DNA: TGTGCCAGCAGTTACTCGGGACAGGGGGGAACTGAAGCTTTCTTT. Protein sequence: CASSYSGQGGTEAFF.

As to this clone: This sample also contains other DNA sequences that code for the same CDR3. This rearrangement joins TRBV6-6 to TRBJ2-1; maybe TRBD1 (5 bases). CDR3 length: 13 residues. Germline CDR1 reads MNHNY; CDR2 reads SVGAGI (reference sequence). V was shortened by 3 bases and J by 7 bases, with 10 bases between the two germline ends. In nucleotides, the CDR3 is TGTGCCAGCAGTTATTCGACAGAGAATGAGCAGTTCTTC. Its translation: CASSYSTENEQFF.

This chain uses TRBV3-1 (or the pseudogene TRBV3-2) with TRBJ1-2, with D possibly matching TRBD1 (5 bases). Germline CDR1 and CDR2: LGHDT and YNNKEL (reference sequence). V lost 6 bases and J lost 5, with 13 bases in between. There are 13 residues in the CDR3. The CDR3 region has the DNA TGTGCCAGCAGGAGCACGGGGGGTTATGGCTACACCTTC. Translation gives CASRSTGGYGYTF.

CDR3 in amino acids: CSVDVRGSGMVEQFF. CDR3 DNA sequence: TGCAGCGTTGATGTGCGAGGGAGCGGGATGGTTGAGCAGTTCTTC. The rearrangement links TRBV29-1 to TRBJ2-1; 7 bases agree with TRBD2. V lost 3 bases to trimming and J lost 9 bases; unmatched junction nucleotides: 14. The length of the CDR3 is 15 residues. Germline V gene lookup returns CDR1 SQVTM and CDR2 ANQGSEA.

The chain joins TRBV29-1 to TRBJ2-7, with 10 bases fitting TRBD1. V lost 6 bases and J lost 0; bases outside the gene matches: 5. This CDR3 comprises 14 residues. The germline gives CDR1 SQVTM, CDR2 ANQGSEA. This chain's CDR3 is CSVSRTGGSYEQYF. The CDR3 bases are TGCAGCGTCAGTAGGACAGGGGGCTCCTACGAGCAGTACTTC.

This chain uses TRBV5-1 with TRBJ2-3; D is perhaps TRBD2 (5 bases). Trimming removed 0 bases from V and 2 bases from J, with 10 bases in between. This CDR3 is built from 15 residues. CDR1 SGHRS and CDR2 YFSETQ come from the germline V gene. CDR3 bases: TGCGCCAGCAGCTTGGCGCTAGCTAACACAGATACGCAGTATTTT. This gives the protein CASSLALANTDTQYF. Using reference TRBV5-1 and TRBJ2-3 for the parts outside the CDR3, the full variable domain is KAGVTQTPRYLIKTRGQQVTLSCSPISGHRSVSWYQQTPGQGLQFLFEYFSETQRNKGNFPGRFSGRQFSNSRSEMNVSTLELGDSALYLCASSLALANTDTQYFGPGTRLTVL.

The chain has TRBV5-1 and TRBJ2-1; D perhaps matches TRBD1 (6 bases). V was trimmed by 0 bases and J by 6 bases, leaving 16 bases between them. The germline gives CDR1 SGHRS, CDR2 YFSETQ. The CDR3 spans 16 residues. The CDR3 is CASSLEPRGRANEQFF. Here the CDR3 DNA reads TGCGCCAGCAGCTTGGAGCCAAGGGGGAGAGCCAATGAGCAGTTCTTC.

This clone was seen a single time. The genes are TRBV15 and TRBJ2-7; 8 bases fit TRBD1. The CDR3 runs 15 residues. Trimming at V came to 1 base and at J to 3 bases, leaving 5 bases not matched to a gene. Germline CDR1 and CDR2: LNHNV and YYDKDF (reference sequence). CDR3 sequence reads: CATSRVGQVGYEQYF. Here the CDR3 DNA reads TGTGCCACCAGCAGAGTGGGACAGGTGGGCTACGAGCAGTACTTC.

CDR3 loop: CASSLGLAAAETQYF. The CDR3 region has the DNA TGCGCCAGCAGCCTGGGACTAGCGGCCGCGGAGACCCAGTACTTC. The rearrangement uses TRBV5-1 and TRBJ2-5; 11 bases align to TRBD2. The V gene's germline CDR1 is SGHRS and CDR2 YFSETQ. The CDR3 runs 15 residues. With V trimmed by 4 bases and J by 5 bases, 7 bases remained unmatched.

The chain links TRBV7-9 to TRBJ2-3; 9 nucleotides line up with TRBD2. The length of the CDR3 is 16 residues. V lost 3 bases and J lost 3; bases outside the gene matches: 7. CDR1 SEHNR and CDR2 FQNEAQ come from the germline V gene (reference sequence). CDR3 nucleotides: TGTGCCAGCAGCTTGATTAGCGGGGGAAGGACAGATACGCAGTATTTT. Amino acids: CASSLISGGRTDTQYF.

V and J are TRBV11-2 and TRBJ2-7; D is unclear. Trimming removed 5 bases at V and 2 bases at J, with 13 bases between. Germline CDR1 and CDR2: SGHAT and FQNNGV. The CDR3 runs to 14 residues. CDR3 protein: CASSPWAGTYEQYF. CDR3 nucleotides: TGTGCCAGCAGCCCCTGGGCCGGCACCTACGAGCAGTACTTC.

J is TRBJ1-1 and V is TRBV15, with D possibly being TRBD1 (6 bases). CDR3 size: 15 residues. The germline V gene has CDR1 LNHNV and CDR2 YYDKDF (reference sequence). Trimming pared 0 bases from V and 1 base from J, leaving 9 bases between. CDR3 residues: CATSRDTGSNTEAFF. In DNA, the CDR3 is TGTGCCACCAGCAGAGATACAGGGTCGAACACTGAAGCTTTCTTT.

CDR3 region: CASSPSSGGKYEQYF. The DNA of the CDR3 is TGCGCCAGCAGCCCTTCCAGCGGGGGAAAATACGAGCAGTACTTC. The chain joins TRBV5-1 to TRBJ2-7, with 8 bases fitting TRBD2. Germline CDR1 is SGHRS and CDR2 is YFSETQ. CDR3 length: 15 residues. Losses at the gene ends were 4 bases for V and 4 bases for J; bases not matched to a gene: 10.

This chain uses TRBV7-2 with TRBJ2-2, with D possibly TRBD1 on 5 matching bases. This CDR3 has 16 amino acids. V was shortened by 5 bases and J by 5 bases, with 18 bases between the two germline ends. The germline V gene has CDR1 SGHTA and CDR2 FQGNSA. The CDR3 DNA sequence: TGTGCCAGCAGCCCCGGAAAGGGGCCCGGTACCGGGGAGCTGTTTTTT. This codes for CASSPGKGPGTGELFF.

J is TRBJ1-1 and V is TRBV10-1; tentatively, D is TRBD1 (6 bases). Trimming removed 1 base from V and 4 bases from J, with 13 bases in between. This CDR3 region has 15 residues. The V gene's germline CDR1 is WNHNN and CDR2 SYGVQD (reference sequence). CDR3 residues: CASSEFSGGGTEAFF. In DNA, the CDR3 is TGCGCCAGCAGTGAGTTTAGTGGGGGCGGCACTGAAGCTTTCTTT.

This chain uses TRBV18 with TRBJ1-5; D is ambiguous. Per germline, CDR1 KGHSH and CDR2 LQKENI. The V gene lost 2 bases and the J gene lost 6 bases, with 11 bases spanning the gap. The CDR3 runs to 14 residues. The CDR3 protein is CASSPGGRAQPQHF. The CDR3 nucleotides are TGTGCCAGCTCACCAGGAGGTAGGGCTCAGCCCCAGCATTTT.